This T cell receptor beta chain was recovered during a study of blood T cell repertoires in COVID-19. Trimming took 4 bases from V and 5 from J; bases not matched to a gene: 8. Per the germline V gene, CDR1 is SGHNT and CDR2 is YYREEE (reference sequence). This CDR3 is built from 15 residues. The count of this clone is one. The method was immunoSEQ multiplex PCR; TCRdb's version includes in-frame clones alone and lacks a portion of them. The sample holds under 50,000 clones, about four fifths seen once. The rearrangement joins TRBV5-4 to TRBJ1-1, with TRBD1 matching 10 bases. Sequencing was performed on peripheral blood. The source is a man between 65 and 85 years old with acute or convalescent COVID-19. CDR3 bases: TGTGCCAGCAGCGATTGGGACAGGGGCGGAACTGAAGCTTTCTTT. Its protein is CASSDWDRGGTEAFF.